This section outlines one T cell receptor (beta chain) sequence together with its context. Each diagnosis was grounded in clinical symptoms, serum thyroxine and TRAb, thyroid ultrasound, and orbital computed tomography. Trimming left V 6 bases short and J 0 bases short, with 15 bases between. The CDR3 is 17 amino acids. Germline V gives CDR1 MDHEN, CDR2 SYDVKM. Amplified TCR beta CDR3 regions derived from RNA transcripts. Initially, a first-round RT-PCR of the TCR CDR3 employed the HTBI primer set. TCRdb re-derived calls from the multiplex PCR reads in MiXCR, one entry per CDR3 protein. This table holds about 640,000 distinct CDR3 sequences, more than 20% found once. These data are taken from a study of T cells in Graves' hyperthyroidism and ophthalmopathy.

Sequenced input: blood. V usage is TRBV28 and J usage is TRBJ2-6; tentative D call: TRBD1 (6 bases). The clonotype was recovered from a young man with Graves' ophthalmopathy. The CDR3 here is CASRSGTYSSGANVLTF. The CDR3, as DNA: TGTGCCAGCAGGTCCGGGACATACAGCTCTGGGGCCAACGTCCTGACTTTC.